The sequence of this TCR beta chain was determined in a study of low-dose radiotherapy and immunotherapy resistance in tumors. For the study at large: Those assigned to Cohort 2 were treated with 1 Gy per fraction every two weeks (13 Gy in total over 26 weeks). The regimen for patients comprised intravenous nivolumab 240 mg every two weeks plus intravenous ipilimumab 1 mg/kg every six weeks. From cycle 1 day 1, patients took oral aspirin 300 mg every day for four cycles.

An approximately 19-cycle PCR with a constant-region primer and V-primer adapter amplified TCRs. TCRdb itself ran the reads through MiXCR, one entry per CDR3 protein. The sample includes some 52,000 distinct CDR3 sequences, around 35% seen only once; the top ten take 8% to 9%. Germline values: CDR1 SQVTM, CDR2 ANQGSEA. The CDR3 has 13 residues. The ends lost 5 bases at V and 3 bases at J; junction bases unmatched: 4. Specified time point: after trial treatment. Specified treatment: LDRT plus nivolumab, ipilimumab, low-dose cyclophosphamide and aspirin (RACIN trial). This receptor was taken from a male donor with rectosigmoid adenocarcinoma. The source was PBMCs, collected after low-dose radiotherapy plus immunotherapy. This chain links TRBV29-1 with TRBJ1-1; TRBD1 agrees at 9 bases. CDR3 residues: CSVQQGAYTEAFF. CDR3 in DNA: TGCAGCGTTCAACAGGGGGCTTACACTGAAGCTTTCTTT.